A selection of T cell receptor beta chains follows, all from one sample in a study of T cells in Graves' hyperthyroidism and ophthalmopathy. One entry per CDR3 protein, called by TCRdb with MiXCR from the multiplex PCR reads. The sample holds 250,000 to 300,000 distinct CDR3 sequences, roughly 20% seen once. The material sequenced was blood. The source is a man in his forties or fifties with Graves' ophthalmopathy. CDR3s include the opening cysteine and the closing phenylalanine or tryptophan. Each record gives: V gene, clone size, J gene, D gene, CDR3 DNA, CDR3 protein. The D gene is left open where the match is weak. Only some rows state a clone size, as once, few, many or a class for expanded clones.

TRBV7-9	few	TRBJ2-5	-	TGTGCCAGCAGCTTAGACGTCTCTGGCGAGACCCAGTACTTC	CASSLDVSGETQYF
TRBV12-3/TRBV12-4	many	TRBJ2-2	-	TGTGCCAGCAACCGTAGAGGTGGAACCGGGGAGCTGTTTTTT	CASNRRGGTGELFF
TRBV28	-	TRBJ1-5	TRBD1	TGTGCCAGCAGGAACCGGGACAGGGGGCTTCAGCCCCAGCATTTT	CASRNRDRGLQPQHF
TRBV19	-	TRBJ2-2	TRBD1	TGTGCCAGTAGTATATGGTGGGACAGCGCGAACACCGGGGAGCTGTTTTTT	CASSIWWDSANTGELFF
TRBV30	many	TRBJ1-5	TRBD1	TGTGCCTGGAGTTCCTGGGACAGGGGCAATCAGCCCCAGCATTTT	CAWSSWDRGNQPQHF
TRBV5-6	few	TRBJ2-5	-	TGTGCCAGCAGCTCGGGACAAGGGGAGACCCAGTACTTC	CASSSGQGETQYF
TRBV6-2/TRBV6-3	few	TRBJ2-4	-	TGTGCCAGCAGTGGGGGGGCTGGGGCCAAAAACATTCAGTACTTC	CASSGGAGAKNIQYF
TRBV24-1	-	TRBJ1-2	-	TGTGCCACCAGTGGTGGCGGAGCCCAAGGCTACACCTTC	CATSGGGAQGYTF
TRBV3-1	-	TRBJ2-1	TRBD2	TGTGCCAGCAGCCCGAATCATTTTAGCGGGAGTGTAGCCTACAATGAGCAGTTCTTC	CASSPNHFSGSVAYNEQFF
TRBV12-3/TRBV12-4	many	TRBJ1-1	-	TGTGCCAGCAGTTTCCTACAGGGATTTGAAGCTTTCTTT	CASSFLQGFEAFF
TRBV5-1	-	TRBJ1-1	-	TGCGCCAGCAGCTTGGAAGCCCGGGGGGGGGGGAACACTGAAGCTTTCTTT	CASSLEARGGGNTEAFF
TRBV28	-	TRBJ2-7	TRBD1	TGTGCCAGCAGTTTTGACAGGGGACGGCACGAGCAGTACTTC	CASSFDRGRHEQYF
TRBV18	many	TRBJ2-1	-	TGTGCCAGCTCACCCCTAGGGGGGTCCTCCTACAATGAGCAGTTCTTC	CASSPLGGSSYNEQFF
TRBV2	many	TRBJ2-1	-	TGTGCCAGCAGTGAAGCCCTCGGACGGAACAATGAGCAGTTCTTC	CASSEALGRNNEQFF
TRBV12-3/TRBV12-4	-	TRBJ2-1	-	TGTGCCAGCAGTTTAGACTTGAGCTTCTACAATGAGCAGTTCTTC	CASSLDLSFYNEQFF
TRBV28	many	TRBJ1-5	-	TGTGCCAGCAGTTTAGTTGGGGATAGCAATCAGCCCCAGCATTTT	CASSLVGDSNQPQHF
TRBV7-9	few	TRBJ2-7	TRBD1	TGTGCCAGCAGCCCGAGACAGGGTTACGAGCAGTACTTC	CASSPRQGYEQYF
TRBV4-1	many	TRBJ2-2	-	TGTGCCAGCAGCCAAGACCCGACCGGGGAGCTGTTTTTT	CASSQDPTGELFF
TRBV19	few	TRBJ1-1	-	TGTGCCAGTAGTATAGCAACAGGGACGATTACTGAAGCTTTCTTT	CASSIATGTITEAFF
TRBV7-9	-	TRBJ1-1	-	TGTGCCAGCAGCTTAGTCGCCGGAACCAAGCCGAACACTGAAGCTTTCTTT	CASSLVAGTKPNTEAFF
TRBV6-9	few	TRBJ2-2	TRBD2	TGTGCCAGCAGTTGGCCGGGACTAGCGGGAGAGGGCGGGGAGCTGTTTTTT	CASSWPGLAGEGGELFF
TRBV29-1	few	TRBJ2-2	-	TGCAGCGCCAGGGCCGGACGGATCAACACCGGGGAGCTGTTTTTT	CSARAGRINTGELFF
TRBV19	-	TRBJ2-1	-	TGTGCCAGTAGTATTACTTCGACCAGCTCCTACAATGGGCAGTTCTTC	CASSITSTSSYNGQFF
TRBV28	many	TRBJ2-3	TRBD1	TGTGCCAGCAGCTCGGGACAGTACACAGATACGCAGTATTTT	CASSSGQYTDTQYF
TRBV27	many	TRBJ1-2	TRBD1	TGTGCCAGCAGTTTATCCCCGACAGGGGGCTTAAACTATGGCTACACCTTC	CASSLSPTGGLNYGYTF
TRBV30	many	TRBJ1-1	TRBD1	TGTGCCTGTAGCCGGACAGGGAACACTGAAGCTTTCTTT	CACSRTGNTEAFF
TRBV14	many	TRBJ2-1	-	TGTGCCAGCAGCCAGGGGGTGATGGTTGGGGATGAGCAGTTCTTC	CASSQGVMVGDEQFF
TRBV20-1	few	TRBJ1-5	TRBD1	TGCAGTGCAAGTTGGGACAGCTTTAGCAATCAGCCCCAGCATTTT	CSASWDSFSNQPQHF
TRBV20-1	-	TRBJ1-1	-	TGCAGTGCCGTCTCCCCTTTCTTAGAAGCTTTCTTT	CSAVSPFLEAFF
TRBV9	-	TRBJ2-3	TRBD1	TGTGCCAGCAGCGTAGAGACAGGGGGAGGAGATACGCAGTATTTT	CASSVETGGGDTQYF
TRBV6-1	many	TRBJ1-5	-	TGTGCCAGCAGCGAAATGGGCGCGGGGAGGCCTAGCAATCAGCCCCAGCATTTT	CASSEMGAGRPSNQPQHF
TRBV20-1	few	TRBJ1-6	-	TGCAGTGCCGTGTTACGACAGCTGAGCTCCTATAATTCACCCCTCCACTTT	CSAVLRQLSSYNSPLHF
TRBV20-1	few	TRBJ2-7	-	TGCAGTGCTAGACCCACTAGCTTCTACGAGCAGTACTTC	CSARPTSFYEQYF
TRBV30	many	TRBJ1-2	-	TGTGCCTGGAGGAACGTCGGCTACACCTTC	CAWRNVGYTF
TRBV7-2	-	TRBJ2-4	-	TGTGCCAGCAGAAACGACGGGACCTTAGCCAAAAACATTCAGTACTTC	CASRNDGTLAKNIQYF
TRBV4-1	many	TRBJ2-1	TRBD1	TGCGCCAGCAGCCACACCGGGACAGATTCTCACAATGAGCAGTTCTTC	CASSHTGTDSHNEQFF
TRBV7-3	-	TRBJ2-5	-	TGTGCCAGCGGCAAGGACGGCGGAGAGACCCAGTACTTC	CASGKDGGETQYF
TRBV7-4	many	TRBJ2-5	-	TGTGCCAGCAGCTTAAACTGTGGGACTCCGGGCGTGACCCAGTACTTC	CASSLNCGTPGVTQYF
TRBV7-3	many	TRBJ2-1	-	TGTGCCAGCAGCTCAGGGAGTTCTGAGCAGTTCTTC	CASSSGSSEQFF
TRBV3-1	medium-sized	TRBJ1-5	TRBD1	TGTGCCAGCAGCCTGGGGACAGGATATCAGCCCCAGCATTTT	CASSLGTGYQPQHF
TRBV6-6	few	TRBJ1-1	-	TGTGCCAGCAGTTACTCTGGTTTGGGGGGGGGGACTGAAGCTTTCTTT	CASSYSGLGGGTEAFF
TRBV25-1	-	TRBJ2-7	TRBD1	TGTGCCAGCAGTGAATCTGGACAGGGAGCCTACGAGCAGTACTTC	CASSESGQGAYEQYF